The 21 T cell receptor beta chains below all came from one sample that was sequenced in a study of molecular identifiers for immune sequencing clone quantification. TCRdb re-derived calls from the PCR reads in MiXCR, one entry per CDR3 protein. The sample has around 86,000 distinct CDR3 sequences; about 20% are singletons. The sequencing sample was made of naive CD8+ T cells from blood, with Jurkat cell RNA spiked in. Subset meaning: FACS-sorted CD8+CD4-CCR7+CD45RA+ naive T cells. These receptor sequences come from a human donor in good health. Some libraries in this study had Jurkat cell RNA spiked in.

This clonotype was detected a few times. A much bigger clone sits one base away, suggesting this may be a read error. The chain couples TRBV4-3 to TRBJ2-5; D gene uncertain. Trimming stripped 0 bases from V and 4 bases from J, with 9 bases between. The germline V gene has CDR1 LGHNA and CDR2 YSLEER. CDR3 length equals 14 residues. The CDR3 DNA reads TGCGCCAGCAGCCAAGAACTGCTCCGAGAGACCCAGTACTTC. Translated, it gives CASSQELLRETQYF.

This clonotype has at least ten counts. V gene TRBV7-9 combines with J gene TRBJ2-3; possible D gene TRBD2, 6 bases. Per germline, CDR1 SEHNR and CDR2 FQNEAQ (reference sequence). V was clipped by 3 bases and J by 2 bases, with 18 bases between them. This CDR3 is 17 amino acids long. CDR3 sequence (DNA): TGTGCCAGCAGCTTGCCTCTCTCGCGGGGAGTCACAGATACGCAGTATTTT. The encoded protein is CASSLPLSRGVTDTQYF.

The gene calls are TRBV7-9 and TRBJ2-7; 13 bases agree with TRBD2. The CDR3 spans 15 residues. The germline V gene has CDR1 SEHNR and CDR2 FQNEAQ (reference sequence). Germline trimming cut 4 bases from V and 4 bases from J; bases unmatched to any gene: 4. The CDR3 spells CASSSRTSGSYEQYF. CDR3 sequence (DNA): TGTGCCAGCAGCTCCAGGACTAGCGGGAGTTACGAGCAGTACTTC.

As concerns this clonotype: Possible read error: a much larger clone is one base away. The chain couples TRBV7-9 to TRBJ2-1; D is unclear. The CDR3 has 13 residues. Germline loops: CDR1 SEHNR, CDR2 FQNEAQ (reference sequence). Trimming removed 1 base from V and 8 bases from J, with 9 bases in between. CDR3 amino acids: CASSLVLDDEQFF. The CDR3 DNA sequence: TGTGCCAGCAGCTTAGTTCTAGACGATGAGCAGTTCTTC.

This clonotype was recorded many times. The chain has TRBV27 and TRBJ2-3; 10 bases align to TRBD1. Germline loops: CDR1 MNHEY, CDR2 SMNVEV (reference sequence). V gave up 2 bases and J gave up 4 bases; unmatched junction bases: 6. The CDR3 consists of 16 residues. The CDR3 loop reads CASSLQDRGLSDTQYF. The CDR3 DNA is TGTGCCAGCAGTTTACAAGACAGGGGGCTATCAGATACGCAGTATTTT.

This clonotype was detected many times. J is TRBJ2-1 and V is TRBV7-7; either TRBD1 or TRBD2 may fit D (5 bases each). With 5 bases removed from V and 3 bases from J, the gap between germline ends came to 11 bases. Germline CDR1 is SSHAT and CDR2 is FNYEAQ (reference sequence). CDR3 length: 14 residues. The CDR3 DNA follows: TGTGCCAGCAGCCGGGACGGATTCTACAATGAGCAGTTCTTC. This encodes CASSRDGFYNEQFF. Using reference TRBV7-7 and TRBJ2-1 for the parts outside the CDR3, the full variable domain is GAGVSQSPRYKVTKRGQDVTLRCDPISSHATLYWYQQALGQGPEFLTYFNYEAQPDKSGLPSDRFSAERPEGSISTLTIQRTEQRDSAMYRCASSRDGFYNEQFFGPGTRLTVL.

This clonotype was seen many times. The gene calls are TRBV6-1 and TRBJ2-7; weak D call: TRBD1 (5 bases). The CDR3 runs to 12 residues. CDR1 MNHNS and CDR2 SASEGT come from the germline V gene. The V end lost 11 bases, the J end lost 4 bases, and 15 bases lay between the germline ends. CDR3 in amino acids: CAGRTRPYEQYF. The CDR3 region has the DNA TGTGCCGGAAGGACACGACCTTACGAGCAGTACTTC.

This clonotype was picked up many times. The rearrangement links TRBV5-6 to TRBJ2-7; the D is unclear. CDR3 size: 13 residues. V was clipped by 3 bases and J by 6 bases, with 13 bases between them. Germline V gene data show CDR1 as SGHDT and CDR2 as YYEEEE. The CDR3 DNA is TGTGCCAGCAGCTCCGGTATTACAAGCGAGCAGTACTTC. Its protein product is CASSSGITSEQYF.

This clonotype was detected ten times or more. This rearrangement joins TRBV20-1 to TRBJ2-7, with TRBD2 identical over 7 bases. Germline lookup yields CDR1 DFQATT and CDR2 SNEGSKA (reference sequence). The CDR3 is made up of 14 amino acids. V dropped 5 bases and J dropped 6; count of bases not matched to a gene: 13. CDR3 nucleotides: TGCAGTGCTCCCCTTAGCGGGCCCGGGGGCGAGCAGTACTTC. This encodes CSAPLSGPGGEQYF.

V and J are TRBV2 and TRBJ2-1; D unresolved. CDR3 length: 14 residues. Looked up from germline, CDR1 is SNHLY and CDR2 is FYNNEI. The V end lost 3 bases, the J end lost 6 bases, and 12 bases lay between the germline ends. The CDR3 is CASSEFTAGNEQFF. The CDR3 region has the DNA TGTGCCAGCAGTGAGTTTACTGCAGGCAATGAGCAGTTCTTC.

This clonotype was observed at least ten times. V and J are TRBV4-1 and TRBJ2-1; TRBD1 is a possible D gene (5 bases). Trimming cost V 4 bases and J 7 bases, with 20 bases left between them. Germline values: CDR1 MGHRA, CDR2 YSYEKL. This CDR3 is 16 amino acids long. CDR3 sequence reads: CASSLSSRQGLNEQFF. CDR3 nucleotides: TGCGCCAGCAGCCTAAGTAGCCGCCAGGGCCTTAATGAGCAGTTCTTC.

Many counts were recorded for this clonotype. CDR3: CASSDFTGELFF. CDR3 coding DNA: TGTGCCAGCAGTGACTTTACCGGGGAGCTGTTTTTT. V is TRBV6-4 and J is TRBJ2-2, with D uncertain. The CDR3 covers 12 residues. Germline V gives CDR1 MRHNA, CDR2 SNTAGT. The V and J ends lost 1 base and 5 bases respectively, with 2 bases between them.

This clonotype was seen at least ten times. CDR3 sequence (DNA): TGCAGTGCTAGAGGCGGCCAGTCCTACAATGAGCAGTTCTTC. This gives the protein CSARGGQSYNEQFF. The chain is built from TRBV20-1 and TRBJ2-1; D gene uncertain. V was pared by 1 base and J by 1 base, with 8 bases between. CDR3 length: 14 residues. The germline V gene has CDR1 DFQATT and CDR2 SNEGSKA (reference sequence).

This clonotype came up many times. This sequence joins TRBV5-1 and TRBJ2-7, with D unresolved. The V gene lost 0 bases and the J gene lost 5 bases, with 9 bases spanning the gap. CDR3 length: 13 amino acids. CDR1 is SGHRS and CDR2 is YFSETQ in the germline V gene. For the CDR3, the DNA is TGCGCCAGCAGCTTGGAAACGGGCCACGAGCAGTACTTC. Protein sequence: CASSLETGHEQYF.

In its sample, this clonotype was seen many times. V is TRBV4-3 and J is TRBJ2-2, with no clear D. In germline, CDR1 is LGHNA, CDR2 YSLEER. This CDR3 region has 15 residues. Trimming pared 0 bases from V and 5 bases from J, leaving 10 bases between. CDR3 protein: CASSQEGFITGELFF. CDR3 in DNA: TGCGCCAGCAGCCAAGAGGGGTTTATTACCGGGGAGCTGTTTTTT.

This clonotype was counted only a few times. The V and J genes are TRBV29-1 and TRBJ1-1, with D unresolved. The germline CDR1 and CDR2 sequences are SQVTM and ANQGSEA. The CDR3 length is 13 residues. V gave up 2 bases and J gave up 7 bases, with 14 bases separating them. CDR3 nucleotides: TGCAGCGTTGAATTCGTAAAGGACCGTGAAGCTTTCTTT. Residues: CSVEFVKDREAFF.

Regarding this clonotype: The conserved closing phenylalanine or tryptophan is absent in this CDR3, likely reflecting a read error. The V and J genes are TRBV7-2 and TRBJ2-1; D not certain. V lost 4 bases and J 0 bases, leaving 16 bases between the germline ends. Germline V gene data show CDR1 as SGHTA and CDR2 as FQGNSA. The CDR3 loop spans 17 amino acids. For the CDR3, the DNA is TGTGCCAGCAGCTGGACCCCGGCGGCCGTCTCCTACAATGAGCAGTTCTCC. Residues: CASSWTPAAVSYNEQFS.

In this sample, this clonotype turned up many times. This chain uses TRBV5-1 with TRBJ1-1, with TRBD1 identical over 7 bases. Trimming cost V 1 base and J 5 bases; bases outside gene matches: 8. Germline CDR1 and CDR2: SGHRS and YFSETQ. The CDR3 length is 15 residues. The CDR3 protein is CASSLSKGASTEAFF. CDR3 DNA: TGCGCCAGCAGCTTGAGTAAGGGGGCGAGTACTGAAGCTTTCTTT.

This clonotype has ten or more counts. The DNA for the CDR3 is TGCGCCAGCAGCTTTGGACAGACGCCAACCTACGAGCAGTACTTC. Translating gives CASSFGQTPTYEQYF. The rearrangement joins TRBV5-1 to TRBJ2-7; D is possibly TRBD1 (6 bases). This CDR3 has 15 amino acids. In germline, CDR1 is SGHRS, CDR2 YFSETQ. The V end lost 2 bases, the J end lost 2 bases, and 14 bases lay between the germline ends.

This clonotype has ten or more counts. The chain recombines TRBV15 with TRBJ1-4; D gene unclear. Trimming took off 8 bases at V and 5 bases at J, with 15 bases between the two ends. Germline V CDR1 and CDR2: LNHNV, YYDKDF (reference sequence). This CDR3 comprises 14 residues. CDR3 in DNA: TGTGCCACCCACCGGAGCGGCATAAATGAAAAACTGTTTTTT. Its protein product is CATHRSGINEKLFF.

This clonotype was recorded at least ten times. The CDR3 nucleotides are TGTGCCAGTATTGACCAAAGAAACATTCAGTACTTC. Protein sequence: CASIDQRNIQYF. The rearrangement links TRBV19 to TRBJ2-4; D unresolved. Germline CDR1 LNHDA, CDR2 SQIVND (reference sequence). Trimming removed 7 bases at V and 6 bases at J, with 10 bases between. This CDR3 is built from 12 residues.